This is a list of T cell receptor beta chains from one sample in a study of T cells in Graves' hyperthyroidism and ophthalmopathy. Each CDR3 protein is one row after TCRdb ran MiXCR on the multiplex PCR reads. Among some 250,000 distinct CDR3 sequences listed, roughly 15% were seen once. The sequencing sample was made of blood. These receptors all stem from a woman aged 50 to 60 with Graves' hyperthyroidism that later progressed to Graves' ophthalmopathy. The CDR3 runs from the conserved cysteine through the conserved F or W. D genes are given only for firm matches. Clone size is shown for a subset of rows, as once, few, many or a class of expanded clone.

abundance: few; d_gene: -; v_gene: TRBV10-2; j_gene: TRBJ1-1; CDR3nt: TGCGCCAGCAGCAGGGGTTTTACTGAAGCTTTCTTT; CDR3aa: CASSRGFTEAFF
abundance: many; d_gene: TRBD1; v_gene: TRBV20-1; j_gene: TRBJ2-3; CDR3nt: TGCAGTGCTCTCGACAGGGGGCGCGACACAGATACGCAGTATTTT; CDR3aa: CSALDRGRDTDTQYF
abundance: -; d_gene: -; v_gene: TRBV6-1; j_gene: TRBJ2-3; CDR3nt: TGTGCCAGCAGTGGAAATCTAGGGGGGGATACGCAGTATTTT; CDR3aa: CASSGNLGGDTQYF
abundance: many; d_gene: -; v_gene: TRBV20-1; j_gene: TRBJ2-3; CDR3nt: TGCAGTGCTGGGGAGACAGATACGCAGTATTTT; CDR3aa: CSAGETDTQYF
abundance: many; d_gene: -; v_gene: TRBV20-1; j_gene: TRBJ2-1; CDR3nt: TGCAGTGCTCCCCTCGCGGGAAGGGAGTACTATGAGCAGTTCTTC; CDR3aa: CSAPLAGREYYEQFF
abundance: many; d_gene: -; v_gene: TRBV6-1; j_gene: TRBJ1-1; CDR3nt: TGTGCCAGCAGTGAAAGTGGCAGTTGGAACACTGAAGCTTTCTTT; CDR3aa: CASSESGSWNTEAFF
abundance: many; d_gene: TRBD1; v_gene: TRBV12-3/TRBV12-4; j_gene: TRBJ2-5; CDR3nt: TGTGCCAGCAGTTTTGACAGGGTGTCAATAGAGACCCAGTACTTC; CDR3aa: CASSFDRVSIETQYF
abundance: few; d_gene: TRBD1; v_gene: TRBV9; j_gene: TRBJ1-5; CDR3nt: TGTGCCAGCAGCGTCGGGACAGGGCATCAGCCCCAGCATTTT; CDR3aa: CASSVGTGHQPQHF
abundance: many; d_gene: TRBD2; v_gene: TRBV18; j_gene: TRBJ2-7; CDR3nt: TGTGCCAGCTCACCAAACGCGGGAGGGACGAACGAGCAGTACTTC; CDR3aa: CASSPNAGGTNEQYF
abundance: few; d_gene: -; v_gene: TRBV9; j_gene: TRBJ2-5; CDR3nt: TGTGCCAGCAGCGTAGGGACTCCCGGGGAGACCCAGTACTTC; CDR3aa: CASSVGTPGETQYF
abundance: -; d_gene: -; v_gene: TRBV5-1; j_gene: TRBJ1-1; CDR3nt: TGCGCCAGCAGCTCGGTGGGTCGGACTGAAGCTTTCTTT; CDR3aa: CASSSVGRTEAFF
abundance: few; d_gene: -; v_gene: TRBV5-1; j_gene: TRBJ2-5; CDR3nt: TGCGCCAGCAGCTCTGGGGTTTTAGGAATGGAGACCCAGTACTTC; CDR3aa: CASSSGVLGMETQYF
abundance: many; d_gene: -; v_gene: TRBV30; j_gene: TRBJ2-4; CDR3nt: TGTGCCGTGGAGCTCCCAGAGACGGCCAAAAACATTCAGTACTTC; CDR3aa: CAVELPETAKNIQYF
abundance: many; d_gene: -; v_gene: TRBV28; j_gene: TRBJ1-5; CDR3nt: TGTGCCAGCAGTTTATACAGGCTAGATCAGCCCCAGCATTTT; CDR3aa: CASSLYRLDQPQHF
abundance: many; d_gene: TRBD1; v_gene: TRBV28; j_gene: TRBJ2-3; CDR3nt: TGTGCCAGCAGCCCCAGGGACAGGGCAGATACGCAGTATTTT; CDR3aa: CASSPRDRADTQYF
abundance: -; d_gene: -; v_gene: TRBV24-1; j_gene: TRBJ2-2; CDR3nt: TGTGCCACCAGTGATTTAGGAGGGGCGAACACCGGGGAGCTGTTTTTT; CDR3aa: CATSDLGGANTGELFF
abundance: many; d_gene: -; v_gene: TRBV24-1; j_gene: TRBJ2-1; CDR3nt: TGTGCCACCAGTCCCGCAACGGGGAGTTCCTACAATGAGCAGTTCTTC; CDR3aa: CATSPATGSSYNEQFF